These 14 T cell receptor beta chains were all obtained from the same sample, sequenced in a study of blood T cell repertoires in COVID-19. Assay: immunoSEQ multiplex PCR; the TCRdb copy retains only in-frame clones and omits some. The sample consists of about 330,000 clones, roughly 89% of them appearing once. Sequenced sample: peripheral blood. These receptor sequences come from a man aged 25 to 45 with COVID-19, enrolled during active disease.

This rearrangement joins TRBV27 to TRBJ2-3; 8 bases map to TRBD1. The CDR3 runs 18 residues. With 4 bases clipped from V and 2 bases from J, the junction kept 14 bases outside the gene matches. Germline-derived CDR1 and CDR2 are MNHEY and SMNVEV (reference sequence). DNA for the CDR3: TGTGCCAGCAGTTCGCTCGGGACAGGTATATCATCCACAGATACGCAGTATTTT. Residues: CASSSLGTGISSTDTQYF.

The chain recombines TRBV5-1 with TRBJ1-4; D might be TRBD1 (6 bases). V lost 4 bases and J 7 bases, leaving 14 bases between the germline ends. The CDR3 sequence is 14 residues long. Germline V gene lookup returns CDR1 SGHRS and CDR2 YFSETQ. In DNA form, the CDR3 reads TGCGCCAGCAGCCAGGGGACCATAGGTGAAAAACTGTTTTTT. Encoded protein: CASSQGTIGEKLFF.

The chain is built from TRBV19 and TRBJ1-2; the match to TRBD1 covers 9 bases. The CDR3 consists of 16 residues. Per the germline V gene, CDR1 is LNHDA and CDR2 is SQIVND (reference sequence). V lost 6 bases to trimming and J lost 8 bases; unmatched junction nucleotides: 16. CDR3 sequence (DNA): TGTGCCAGTAGGGAACAGGGGGCGGACAGATTACGCGGCTACACCTTC. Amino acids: CASREQGADRLRGYTF. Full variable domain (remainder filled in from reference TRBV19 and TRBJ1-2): DGGITQSPKYLFRKEGQNVTLSCEQNLNHDAMYWYRQDPGQGLRLIYYSQIVNDFQKGDIAEGYSVSREKKESFPLTVTSAQKNPTAFYLCASREQGADRLRGYTFGSGTRLTVV.

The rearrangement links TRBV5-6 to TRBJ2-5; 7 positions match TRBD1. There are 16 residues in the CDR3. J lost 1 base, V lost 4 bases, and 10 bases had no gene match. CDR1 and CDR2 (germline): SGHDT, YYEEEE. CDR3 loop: CASSAGPSGGQETQYF. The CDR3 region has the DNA TGTGCCAGCAGCGCCGGGCCCTCAGGGGGCCAAGAGACCCAGTACTTC.

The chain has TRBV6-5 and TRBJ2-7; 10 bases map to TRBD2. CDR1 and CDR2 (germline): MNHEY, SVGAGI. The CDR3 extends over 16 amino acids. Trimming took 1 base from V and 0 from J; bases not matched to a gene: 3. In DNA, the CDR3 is TGTGCCAGCAGTTACTATCGGACTAGCGGCTCCTACGAGCAGTACTTC. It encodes CASSYYRTSGSYEQYF.

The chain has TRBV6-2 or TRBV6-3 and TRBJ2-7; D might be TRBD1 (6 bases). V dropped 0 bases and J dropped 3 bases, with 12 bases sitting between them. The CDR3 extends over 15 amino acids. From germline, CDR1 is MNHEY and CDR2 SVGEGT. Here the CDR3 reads CASSYSGHPGYEQYF. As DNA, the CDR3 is TGTGCCAGCAGTTACTCGGGACACCCCGGCTACGAGCAGTACTTC.

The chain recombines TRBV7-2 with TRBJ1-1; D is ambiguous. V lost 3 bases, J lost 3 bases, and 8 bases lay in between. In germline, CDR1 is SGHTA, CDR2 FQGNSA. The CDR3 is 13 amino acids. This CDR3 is CASSFERDTEAFF. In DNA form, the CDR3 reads TGTGCCAGCAGCTTTGAGAGGGACACTGAAGCTTTCTTT.

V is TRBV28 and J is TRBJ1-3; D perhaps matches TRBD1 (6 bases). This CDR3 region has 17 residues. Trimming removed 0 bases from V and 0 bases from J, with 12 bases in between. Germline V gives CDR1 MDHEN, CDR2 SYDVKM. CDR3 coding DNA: TGTGCCAGCAGTTTATGGGACAGTGCCCTCTCTGGAAACACCATATATTTT. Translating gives CASSLWDSALSGNTIYF.

CDR3 sequence (DNA): TGTGCCAGTATTGCCGTTAGGGGCGTCTATGGCTACACCTTC. It translates to CASIAVRGVYGYTF. This sequence joins TRBV19 and TRBJ1-2; D is perhaps TRBD1 (5 bases). The germline V gene encodes CDR1 LNHDA and CDR2 SQIVND (reference sequence). The CDR3 spans 14 residues. V gave up 7 bases and J gave up 4 bases, with 16 bases separating them.

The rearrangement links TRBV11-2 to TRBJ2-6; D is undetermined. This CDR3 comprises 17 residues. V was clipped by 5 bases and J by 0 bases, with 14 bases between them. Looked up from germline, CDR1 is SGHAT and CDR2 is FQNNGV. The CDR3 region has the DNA TGTGCCAGCAGCCTAAGGAACAGCCACTCTGGGGCCAACGTCCTGACTTTC. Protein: CASSLRNSHSGANVLTF.

CDR3 in amino acids: CSVDGEGGPNEQFF. In DNA form, the CDR3 reads TGCAGCGTTGACGGGGAGGGGGGCCCGAATGAGCAGTTCTTC. The chain is built from TRBV29-1 and TRBJ2-1, with D possibly TRBD2 on 7 matching bases. The CDR3 consists of 14 residues. The V gene lost 3 bases and the J gene lost 7 bases, with 16 bases spanning the gap. CDR1 is SQVTM, CDR2 ANQGSEA, per germline.

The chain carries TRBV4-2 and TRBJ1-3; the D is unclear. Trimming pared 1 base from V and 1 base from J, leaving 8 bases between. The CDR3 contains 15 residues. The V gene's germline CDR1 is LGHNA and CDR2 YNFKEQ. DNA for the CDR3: TGTGCCAGCAGCCAAGGAGGACTTTCTGGAAACACCATATATTTT. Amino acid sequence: CASSQGGLSGNTIYF.

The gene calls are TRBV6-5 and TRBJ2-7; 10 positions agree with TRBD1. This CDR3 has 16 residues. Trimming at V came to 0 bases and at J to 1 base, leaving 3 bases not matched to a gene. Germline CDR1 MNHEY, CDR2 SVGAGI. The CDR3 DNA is TGTGCCAGCAGTTACTCCGGGACAGGGGATTCCTACGAGCAGTACTTC. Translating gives CASSYSGTGDSYEQYF.

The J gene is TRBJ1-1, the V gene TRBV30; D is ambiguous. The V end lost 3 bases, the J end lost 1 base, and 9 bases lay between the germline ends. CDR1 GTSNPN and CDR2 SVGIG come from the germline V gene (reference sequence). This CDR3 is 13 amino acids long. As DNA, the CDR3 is TGTGCCTGGAGCATGCAGGAGAACACTGAAGCTTTCTTT. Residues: CAWSMQENTEAFF.